The text below deals with one TCR beta chain. Its antigen is unidentified. Between the trimmed V and J ends, which lost 0 bases and 6 bases, there was a span of 10 bases. The CDR3 sequence is 14 residues long. Germline V gene data show CDR1 as SGHTA and CDR2 as FQGNSA. TCR analog templates of synthetic origin were spiked into each PCR. Assay: immunoSEQ multiplex PCR; the TCRdb copy retains only in-frame clones and omits some. The sample lists 90,000 to 130,000 clones; less than 95% were seen once. This record belongs to a study of PD-L1 blockade in urothelial cancer. Study-level information: Male sex and bladder-origin urothelial cancer were recorded for about 90% of the roughly 30 patients. The median T cell count in blood samples was some 150,000. Study results and limitations: Those with durable benefit had larger increases in tumor-associated blood clones at 3 weeks.

Time point described: peripheral blood 6 weeks after treatment start. The sequence was collected from a man aged 60 to 69 with urothelial cancer. Material: PBMCs, obtained around atezolizumab (anti-PD-L1) treatment. The rearrangement joins TRBV7-2 to TRBJ2-3, with a tentative D call TRBD1 (5 bases). The DNA for the CDR3 is TGTGCCAGCAGCTTAGCTCAGGGCCCGGATACGCAGTATTTT. Protein: CASSLAQGPDTQYF.